These 12 T cell receptor beta chains were all obtained from the same sample, sequenced in a study of cytomegalovirus exposure and HLA in healthy donors. Primers included in the PCR were 60 Vbeta and 13 Jbeta primers. Assay used: immunoSEQ multiplex PCR; TCRdb lists only in-frame clones, some missing. The sample has over 150,000 clones; over 75% are singletons. The sample comprised PBMCs. The source is a girl under three years old in good health and CMV-seronegative.

J is TRBJ1-2 and V is TRBV29-1; D is unresolved. The CDR3 is made up of 15 amino acids. V was trimmed by 6 bases and J by 7 bases, leaving 24 bases between them. Germline V lookup: CDR1 SQVTM, CDR2 ANQGSEA. The CDR3, as DNA: TGCAGCGTCGGAATGATGGCCACCCGGGAGGGTGGCTACACCTTC. Protein product: CSVGMMATREGGYTF.

The chain links TRBV4-2 to TRBJ2-7; 12 bases agree with TRBD2. Germline V CDR1 and CDR2: LGHNA, YNFKEQ. V trimming: 7 bases; J trimming: 6 bases; junction bases outside the gene matches: 7. This CDR3 region has 14 residues. DNA of the CDR3: TGTGCCAGCACCCCCGGGACTAGCGGGTTCGAGCAGTACTTC. Its translation: CASTPGTSGFEQYF.

The chain employs TRBV5-5 and TRBJ1-2; tentatively, D is TRBD1 (5 bases). The CDR3 runs 15 residues. Trimming left V 4 bases short and J 8 bases short, with 21 bases between. Per germline, CDR1 SGHKS and CDR2 YYEKEE (reference sequence). CDR3 protein: CASSADRPHLTGYTF. In DNA form, the CDR3 reads TGTGCCAGCAGCGCTGACAGACCACACCTTACAGGCTACACCTTC.

This clone is a singleton in its sample. The gene calls are TRBV18 and TRBJ2-1, with a tentative D call TRBD2 (6 bases). Trimming removed 3 bases at V and 10 bases at J, with 13 bases between. The CDR3 has 13 residues. CDR1 KGHSH and CDR2 LQKENI come from the germline V gene. As DNA, the CDR3 is TGTGCCAGCTCACCGAATGATGCGGGAGAGCAGTTCTTC. Translated, it gives CASSPNDAGEQFF.

The chain recombines TRBV9 with TRBJ2-6, with 9 bases matching TRBD1. The germline CDR1 and CDR2 sequences are SGDLS and YYNGEE. Trimming took 4 bases from V and 2 from J; bases not matched to a gene: 10. CDR3 length: 18 amino acids. CDR3 nucleotide sequence: TGTGCCAGCAGCTCCTGGGACAGGGCAACCCCTGGGGCCAACGTCCTGACTTTC. This gives the protein CASSSWDRATPGANVLTF.

The chain recombines TRBV2 with TRBJ2-7, with TRBD2 identical over 14 bases. V shed 4 bases, J shed 3 bases, and the junction held 8 bases outside the gene matches. Germline assignment: CDR1 SNHLY and CDR2 FYNNEI. The CDR3 consists of 17 residues. CDR3 amino acids: CASSVSGLAGGLYEQYF. The CDR3 nucleotides read TGTGCCAGCAGTGTAAGCGGACTAGCGGGAGGCCTCTACGAGCAGTACTTC.

This rearrangement joins TRBV7-2 to TRBJ2-1; the D gene is possibly TRBD1 (5 bases). CDR3 size: 15 residues. Germline loops: CDR1 SGHTA, CDR2 FQGNSA. Trimming removed 5 bases at V and 0 bases at J, with 11 bases between. The CDR3 sequence is CASSRRVSSYNEQFF. CDR3 bases: TGTGCCAGCAGCCGCAGGGTAAGCTCCTACAATGAGCAGTTCTTC.

The chain employs TRBV19 and TRBJ1-2; D remains ambiguous. Germline CDR1 is LNHDA and CDR2 is SQIVND (reference sequence). The CDR3 has 13 amino acids. Trimming left V 2 bases short and J 5 bases short, with 9 bases between. The CDR3 coding sequence is TGTGCCAGTAGTATAACGGGGAGGTATGGCTACACCTTC. Protein sequence: CASSITGRYGYTF.

This clone was counted once. The chain couples TRBV7-3 to TRBJ1-2; perhaps TRBD1 as D (5 bases). The CDR3 spans 13 residues. V lost 1 base and J 8 bases, leaving 11 bases between the germline ends. CDR1 SGHTA and CDR2 FQGTGA come from the germline V gene. The CDR3 region has the DNA TGTGCCAGCAGCTTAATCGGGACTGAAGGCTACACCTTC. Translated, it gives CASSLIGTEGYTF.

V gene TRBV7-2 combines with J gene TRBJ1-3; no firm D call. The CDR3 consists of 14 residues. The germline V and J ends were trimmed by 3 bases and 6 bases, with 12 bases remaining between them. In germline, CDR1 is SGHTA, CDR2 FQGNSA. The CDR3 region is CASSFISVTNTIYF. CDR3 bases: TGTGCCAGCAGCTTTATTAGCGTCACAAACACCATATATTTT.

This chain connects TRBV6-1 to TRBJ2-5; tentatively, D is TRBD2 (6 bases). Germline V gives CDR1 MNHNS, CDR2 SASEGT. The V and J ends lost 6 bases and 2 bases respectively, with 16 bases between them. The CDR3 has 15 residues. The CDR3, as DNA: TGTGCCAGCAGGCCTGGACGGGGGAATCAAGAGACCCAGTACTTC. Amino acids: CASRPGRGNQETQYF.

The chain employs TRBV25-1 and TRBJ2-6; the D is unclear. The germline CDR1 and CDR2 sequences are MGHDK and SYGVNS. The CDR3 sequence is 18 residues long. The V and J ends lost 2 bases and 0 bases respectively, with 14 bases between them. CDR3 DNA sequence: TGTGCCAGCAGTGAAAAGCCGAGCCTCCGCTCTGGGGCCAACGTCCTGACTTTC. This translates into CASSEKPSLRSGANVLTF.